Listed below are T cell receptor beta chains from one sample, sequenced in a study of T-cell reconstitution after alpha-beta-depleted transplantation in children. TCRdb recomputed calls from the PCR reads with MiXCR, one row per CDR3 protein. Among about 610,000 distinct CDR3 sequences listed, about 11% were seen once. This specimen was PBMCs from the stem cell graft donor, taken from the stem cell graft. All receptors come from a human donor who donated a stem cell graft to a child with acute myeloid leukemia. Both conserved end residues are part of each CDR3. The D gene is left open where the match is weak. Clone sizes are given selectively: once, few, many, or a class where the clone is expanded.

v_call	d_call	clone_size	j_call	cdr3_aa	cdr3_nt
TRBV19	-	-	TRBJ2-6	CASSVAGFGNVLTF	TGTGCCAGTAGCGTCGCGGGCTTTGGGAACGTCCTGACTTTC
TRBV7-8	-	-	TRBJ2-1	CASSWAAYYNEQFF	TGTGCCAGCAGCTGGGCAGCTTACTACAATGAGCAGTTCTTC
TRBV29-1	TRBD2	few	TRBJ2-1	CSVGVSGRADAHEQFF	TGCAGCGTTGGTGTGAGCGGGAGGGCCGACGCCCATGAGCAGTTCTTC
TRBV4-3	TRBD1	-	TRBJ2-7	CASSQDRQGAYEQYF	TGCGCCAGCAGCCAAGATCGGCAGGGGGCCTACGAGCAGTACTTC
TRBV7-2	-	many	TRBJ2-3	CASSLDPGKTDTQYF	TGTGCCAGCAGCTTAGACCCGGGAAAGACAGATACGCAGTATTTT
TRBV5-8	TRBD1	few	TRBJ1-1	CASSLEGQRNTEAFF	TGTGCCAGCAGCTTGGAGGGACAGCGGAACACTGAAGCTTTCTTT
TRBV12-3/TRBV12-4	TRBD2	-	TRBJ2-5	CASSPNSGQTQYF	TGTGCCAGCAGTCCGAATAGCGGGCAGACCCAGTACTTC
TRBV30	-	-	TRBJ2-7	CAWRGPAVGQYF	TGTGCCTGGAGGGGCCCCGCGGTTGGGCAGTACTTC
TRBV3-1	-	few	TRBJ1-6	CASSPSLWTPLHF	TGTGCCAGCAGCCCGTCCCTTTGGACACCCCTCCACTTT
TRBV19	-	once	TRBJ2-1	CASKSWEYNEQFF	TGTGCCAGTAAGAGTTGGGAGTACAATGAGCAGTTCTTC